This TCR beta chain was sequenced in a study of cytomegalovirus exposure and HLA in healthy donors. Study-wide points: No immune exposure information besides CMV serostatus was available. Cytomegalovirus association was assigned to over 150 TCR beta chains.

On this clone: Its specificity is not known.

Germline loops: CDR1 MNHEY, CDR2 SMNVEV (reference sequence). V was clipped by 6 bases and J by 2 bases; unmatched bases: 10. This CDR3 comprises 15 residues. The PCR had 60 Vbeta and 13 Jbeta primers. Clones were read by immunoSEQ multiplex PCR, and TCRdb kept only the in-frame ones, dropping some. The sample yields some 200,000 clones, less than 85% seen once. This sequence was found in a boy aged 5-17 years in good health and CMV-seronegative. The sequenced material came from PBMCs. The rearrangement joins TRBV27 to TRBJ2-7; 7 nucleotides line up with TRBD1. The CDR3 DNA is TGTGCCAGCAGGGTGGACGGGACAGCAACCTACGAGCAGTACTTC. It is translated as CASRVDGTATYEQYF.